This TCR beta chain was identified in a study of CD8+ T cells in alopecia areata. Germline V gives CDR1 GTSNPN, CDR2 SVGIG (reference sequence). The CDR3 covers 14 residues. The V and J ends lost 7 bases and 5 bases respectively, with 18 bases between them. It was cDNA, reverse transcribed from extracted RNA, that served as the sequencing template. Profiling relied on immunoSEQ multiplex PCR, and the TCRdb table lists in-frame clones only, not all of them. The table lists about 140,000 clones, around 57% of them singletons, with more than 4.5% in the top ten. The chain recombines TRBV30 with TRBJ2-1; D is possibly TRBD2 (6 bases). Specimen: CD4+ T cells sorted from blood. The clonotype comes from a human donor in good health. For the CDR3, the DNA is TGTGCCTTGGACCCGGGACTTAGGGACAATGAGCAGTTCTTC. Amino acids: CALDPGLRDNEQFF.